The clone carrying this T cell receptor beta chain was recorded once. Germline is not matched at one junction end, which may reflect a read error. The CDR3 consists of 15 residues. Germline V CDR1 and CDR2: DFQATT, SNEGSKA (reference sequence). This entry comes from a study of blood T cells in healthy people across ages. The second PCR ran about 6 to 11 cycles with a sample-barcoded 5' primer and J-beta primers. MiXCR was run by TCRdb on the 5' RACE reads, yielding one entry per CDR3 protein. In the table there are roughly 700,000 distinct CDR3 sequences, more than 20% of which are singletons. These data also featured in a second study, about T cells of mothers and their children.

The V gene is TRBV20-1, the J gene TRBJ2-7, with D possibly matching TRBD2 (6 bases). The receptor was isolated from a boy between 5 and 17 years old in good health. Material for sequencing was blood. The CDR3 is CSARDLTGVSYEQYF. The CDR3 nucleotides read TGCAGTGCTAGAGATTTAACGGGAGTGTCCTACGAGCAATACTTC.